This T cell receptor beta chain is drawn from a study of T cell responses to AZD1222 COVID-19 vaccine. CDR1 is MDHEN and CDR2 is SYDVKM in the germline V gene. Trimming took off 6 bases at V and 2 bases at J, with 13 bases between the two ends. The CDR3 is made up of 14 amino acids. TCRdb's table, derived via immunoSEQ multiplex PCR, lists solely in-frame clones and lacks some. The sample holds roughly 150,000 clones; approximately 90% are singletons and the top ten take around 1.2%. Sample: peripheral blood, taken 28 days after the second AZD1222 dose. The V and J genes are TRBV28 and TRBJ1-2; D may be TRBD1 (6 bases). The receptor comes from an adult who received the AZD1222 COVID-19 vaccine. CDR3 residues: CASRPTGGNYGYTF. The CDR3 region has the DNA TGTGCCAGCAGACCGACAGGCGGAAACTATGGCTACACCTTC.